Listed below are T cell receptor beta chains from one sample, sequenced in a study of blood T cell repertoires in COVID-19. Clones were sequenced by immunoSEQ multiplex PCR, and TCRdb holds only the in-frame ones, with some missing. This table has roughly 200,000 clones, approximately 86% appearing once. Sequencing was performed on peripheral blood. These TCRs come from a woman aged 45-60 years with COVID-19, enrolled during active disease. Both conserved end residues are part of each CDR3. A D gene is named only where the DNA matches it firmly. Only part of the rows carry a size: once, few, many, or a class if the clone is expanded.

j_gene	v_gene	abundance	d_gene	CDR3nt	CDR3aa
TRBJ2-1	TRBV11-2	.	TRBD2	TGTGCCAGCAGCTTAGAGGTGGGGGGGTACAATGAGCAGTTCTTC	CASSLEVGGYNEQFF
TRBJ2-3	TRBV18	once	TRBD2	TGTGCCAGCTCACCCTTAGCGGGGGGCACAGATACGCAGTATTTT	CASSPLAGGTDTQYF
TRBJ1-2	TRBV30	.	.	.	CAWSVGQGNTF
TRBJ1-1	TRBV12-5	.	.	TGTGCTAGTCAGGGCGAAGGTCACACTGAAGCTTTCTTT	CASQGEGHTEAFF
TRBJ1-5	TRBV19	.	.	TGTGCCAGTAGTATAGCCGGCGGGGGTAATCAGCCCCAGCATTTT	CASSIAGGGNQPQHF
TRBJ1-5	TRBV19	.	TRBD1	TGTGCCAGTAGTACAGGGGGCAGAAAGCCCCAGCATTTT	CASSTGGRKPQHF
TRBJ1-6	TRBV5-1	.	.	TGCGCCAGCAGCCCCCAAAGTAGCTCCTATAATTCACCCCTCCACTTT	CASSPQSSSYNSPLHF
TRBJ2-5	TRBV5-1	.	TRBD1	TGCGCCAGCAGCTTTATCTTGGGACAGGAAGGAGAGACCCAGTACTTC	CASSFILGQEGETQYF
TRBJ2-3	TRBV6-1	.	.	TGTGCCAGCAGTGAATGGGCGAGACTAGACACAGATACGCAGTATTTT	CASSEWARLDTDTQYF
TRBJ2-3	TRBV14	.	TRBD2	TGTGCCAGCAGCCAAATTGTGGGAGGGGCGTCCGGGGATACGCAGTATTTT	CASSQIVGGASGDTQYF
TRBJ2-2	TRBV5-1	.	.	TGCGCCAGCAGCTTGAACGGAGGACTCACCGGGGAGCTGTTTTTT	CASSLNGGLTGELFF
TRBJ2-7	TRBV19	.	.	TGTGCCAGTAGTATGACAAACACCTACGAGCAGTACTTC	CASSMTNTYEQYF
TRBJ1-2	TRBV11-3	.	.	TGTGCCAGCAGCTTAGATATGGTAGGGAGGAACTTAGGCTACACCTTC	CASSLDMVGRNLGYTF
TRBJ1-5	TRBV7-2	.	.	TGTGCCAGCAGCCCCGACAGTAGCAATCAGCCCCAGCATTTT	CASSPDSSNQPQHF
TRBJ2-1	TRBV5-4	.	.	TGTGCCAGCAGCTTACAACAGGGTATACGGGGAAATGAGCAGTTCTTC	CASSLQQGIRGNEQFF
TRBJ1-2	TRBV5-1	.	.	TGCGCCAGCAGCCTTCTACAGGGAGACTATGGCTACACCTTC	CASSLLQGDYGYTF
TRBJ1-2	TRBV6-5	.	.	TGTGCCTCGACAGTTAACTATGGCTACACCTTC	CASTVNYGYTF
TRBJ2-3	TRBV24-1	.	TRBD2	TGTGCCACCAGTGACTCATGGGGACCGGGACTGGCGGGGGGGAGCCCAGATACGCAGTATTTT	CATSDSWGPGLAGGSPDTQYF
TRBJ1-5	TRBV9	.	.	TGTGCCAGCAGCGAAGACAGCTATCAGCCCCAGCATTTT	CASSEDSYQPQHF
TRBJ1-2	TRBV27	.	TRBD1	TGTGCCAGCAGTCTTGGACAGGGGAACTATGGCTACACCTTC	CASSLGQGNYGYTF
TRBJ1-1	TRBV5-4	.	.	TGTGCCAGCAGTAACAGCCGGGGGAACACTGAAGCTTTCTTT	CASSNSRGNTEAFF
TRBJ2-1	TRBV5-5	.	.	TGTGCCAGCAGCTCCATTGAGCAGTTCTTC	CASSSIEQFF
TRBJ2-6	TRBV5-1	.	.	TGCGCCAGCAGCTTGGCCGGAGGAACTGGGGCCAACGTCCTGACTTTC	CASSLAGGTGANVLTF
TRBJ1-6	TRBV5-1	.	TRBD1	TGCGCCAGCAGCCCCCGGACAGGGGGAAGTTCACCCCTCCACTTT	CASSPRTGGSSPLHF
TRBJ2-3	TRBV6-4	.	TRBD1	TGTGCCAGCAGTGACGTCTTCCGGGACAGGGTAAATACGCAGTATTTT	CASSDVFRDRVNTQYF
TRBJ1-1	TRBV18	once	.	TGTGCCAGCTCACTTCAGGGGACTGAAGCTTTCTTT	CASSLQGTEAFF
TRBJ2-7	TRBV4-3	.	TRBD2	TGCGCCAGCAGCCAGGGACTAGCGGGTTCCTACGAGCAGTACTTC	CASSQGLAGSYEQYF
TRBJ2-7	TRBV6-2/TRBV6-3	.	.	TGTGCCAGCAGTTACTGGGGGACACCATCCGGCTACGAGCAGTACTTC	CASSYWGTPSGYEQYF
TRBJ2-1	TRBV7-2	.	TRBD2	TGTGCCAGCAGCTTGGCGGGGGGGCCCCTAAATGAGCAGTTCTTC	CASSLAGGPLNEQFF
TRBJ2-3	TRBV27	.	.	TGTGCCAGCAGGCCAAGCGGCACAGATACGCAGTATTTT	CASRPSGTDTQYF
TRBJ1-5	TRBV28	.	TRBD1	TGTGCCAGCGATTCGGGAGGGGGCTCCAACAATCAGCCCCAGCATTTT	CASDSGGGSNNQPQHF
TRBJ2-7	TRBV6-5	.	TRBD1	TGTGCCAGCAGTTACTCAATCCAGGGGGTAGACGAGCAGTACTTC	CASSYSIQGVDEQYF
TRBJ1-2	TRBV28	.	.	TGTGCCACCTGGCTCTTAGGCTACACCTTC	CATWLLGYTF
TRBJ1-5	TRBV11-2	.	.	TGTGCCAGCAGCTCCGGACAGTCTAGCAATCAGCCCCAGCATTTT	CASSSGQSSNQPQHF
TRBJ2-3	TRBV5-1	.	TRBD2	TGCGCCAGCAGCTTAGGACTAGCGGGGGGCCGCACAGATACGCAGTATTTT	CASSLGLAGGRTDTQYF
TRBJ2-3	TRBV6-2/TRBV6-3	.	.	TGTGCCAGCAGTTACCAGTTATTCACAGATACGCAGTATTTT	CASSYQLFTDTQYF
TRBJ2-1	TRBV5-4	.	TRBD2	TGTGCCAGCAGCTATAGCGGGGCGAACTACAATGAGCAGTTCTTC	CASSYSGANYNEQFF
TRBJ2-7	TRBV19	few	.	TGTGCCAGTAGTATTCGAGACGAGCAGTACTTC	CASSIRDEQYF
TRBJ1-2	TRBV19	.	.	TGTGCCAGTAGTATCGGAGGGCAGCGACCTAACTATGGCTACACCTTC	CASSIGGQRPNYGYTF
TRBJ1-1	TRBV19	.	.	TGTGCCACCTCACAGGGCTTCACTGAAGCTTTCTTT	CATSQGFTEAFF
TRBJ2-7	TRBV30	.	.	TGTGCCTGGAGTTCCTTACAGGGCTACGAGCAGTACTTC	CAWSSLQGYEQYF
TRBJ1-3	TRBV19	.	TRBD1	TGTGCCAGTAGTCCACCGGACAGGGATGTAAACACCATATATTTT	CASSPPDRDVNTIYF
TRBJ2-2	TRBV19	.	.	TGTGCCAGTACCCAAAAGGGGTACCGGGAGCTGTTTTTT	CASTQKGYRELFF
TRBJ1-5	TRBV19	.	TRBD1	TGTGCCAGTAGTATAGACAGGGGGTTGGGACAGCCCCAGCATTTT	CASSIDRGLGQPQHF
TRBJ2-7	TRBV5-4	few	.	TGTGCCAGCAGCTCCAAGGGGGGGGACGAGCAGTACTTC	CASSSKGGDEQYF
TRBJ1-4	TRBV6-1	.	.	TGTGCCAGCAGTGAAGGACAGGTTGAAAAACTGTTTTTT	CASSEGQVEKLFF
TRBJ1-4	TRBV4-1	.	TRBD1	TGCGCCAGCAGCCCCTTCGCCCCGGGACAGATTAATGAAAAACTGTTTTTT	CASSPFAPGQINEKLFF
TRBJ2-5	TRBV18	.	TRBD1	TGTGCCAGCTCACCAAGGACAGGGGGATTTCAAGAGACCCAGTACTTC	CASSPRTGGFQETQYF
TRBJ2-3	TRBV5-1	.	TRBD2	TGCGCCAGCAGCCGGGGGGGAGAGGATACGCAGTATTTT	CASSRGGEDTQYF
TRBJ1-6	TRBV7-2	.	.	TGTGCCAGCAGCTCCCCCGGGGGGTCACCCCTCCACTTT	CASSSPGGSPLHF
TRBJ2-3	TRBV29-1	.	.	TGCAGCGTTGAAGATGGTGGTGGGCGGGGCCGAAGCACAGATACGCAGTATTTT	CSVEDGGGRGRSTDTQYF
TRBJ1-1	TRBV28	.	.	TGTGCCAGCAGTTTGGGGGGTGGCACTGAAGCTTTCTTT	CASSLGGGTEAFF
TRBJ1-6	TRBV4-1	.	TRBD1	TGCGCCAGCAGCCTCCGAGGGACAGATAATTCACCCCTCCACTTT	CASSLRGTDNSPLHF
TRBJ1-1	TRBV19	.	TRBD1	TGTGCCAGTAGTATACAGGGGGCTGCCCTAGGGGCTTTCTTT	CASSIQGAALGAFF
TRBJ2-7	TRBV27	.	TRBD1	TGTGCCAGCAGTTTATGGGGGTCTAGGACAGGGAAATCCAACGAGCAGTACTTC	CASSLWGSRTGKSNEQYF
TRBJ2-3	TRBV11-2	.	TRBD1	TGTGCCAGCAGCTTACAGAGGGGGCTACAATTAGAGACGCAGTATTTT	CASSLQRGLQLETQYF
TRBJ1-2	TRBV21-1	.	.	TGTGCCAGGGTGGAAAGGCAGGAGGATGGCTACACCTTC	CARVERQEDGYTF